The T cell receptor (beta chain) under discussion was sequenced for a study of T cells after posttransplantation cyclophosphamide. Germline V CDR1 and CDR2: LGHNT, FRNRAP. V was shortened by 6 bases and J by 9 bases, with 12 bases between the two germline ends. This CDR3 is 12 amino acids long. This related bone marrow graft donor gave peripheral blood on the day of marrow donation. Study-wide results and limits: Donor-recipient repertoire similarity was low at 1-2 months, rising over year one.

The assay was immunoSEQ multiplex PCR, and TCRdb's table has in-frame clones only and misses some. There are 12,000 or so clones in the sample, none observed a single time. This clone was found many times. Its matching antigen is unknown. The rearrangement joins TRBV12-5 to TRBJ2-1, with D perhaps TRBD2 (6 bases). This sequence was found in a middle-aged woman in good health, CMV-negative, and a related stem cell transplant donor. The sequencing input was PBMCs. Here the CDR3 reads CASGGRRGEQFF. The CDR3 nucleotides are TGTGCTAGTGGCGGAAGGAGGGGTGAGCAGTTCTTC.